This paragraph covers one T cell receptor beta chain sequence. The target antigen is unknown. Assay execution took place at the deep level. Sorted subsets were amplified in replicate PCRs using around 0.2 ug DNA, tens of thousands of T cell genomes. Using immunoSEQ multiplex PCR, the repertoire was profiled, and TCRdb retains in-frame clones only, with some absent. In the table there are approximately 2.1 million clones, more than 80% of which are singletons. V was pared by 6 bases and J by 8 bases, with 6 bases of the junction left unmatched. The CDR3 runs to 15 residues. Germline V gene sequence: CDR1 KGHSH, CDR2 LQKENI. This sample is part of a study of shared clonotypes between healthy human individuals. General study findings and limits: Large sequencing depth failed to make sorted-subset sequencing complete, rarefaction showed. It was observed that 5% to 6.5% of naive CD4 clonotypes were shared across several donors.

The sample consisted of naive CD4+ T cells from PBMCs. Noted subset: CD45RA+ positively selected. This chain links TRBV18 with TRBJ2-1; TRBD2 aligns across 14 bases. The sequence came from a man younger than 30 in good health. Some clones in this sample may be carry-over from other donors' samples. The CDR3 here is CASSLRLAGGHEQFF. CDR3 DNA: TGTGCCAGCTCTCTCAGACTAGCGGGAGGGCATGAGCAGTTCTTC. Looking up the rest from reference TRBV18 and TRBJ2-1 gives the full variable domain: NAGVMQNPRHLVRRRGQEARLRCSPMKGHSHVYWYRQLPEEGLKFMVYLQKENIIDESGMPKERFSAEFPKEGPSILRIQQVVRGDSAAYFCASSLRLAGGHEQFFGPGTRLTVL.